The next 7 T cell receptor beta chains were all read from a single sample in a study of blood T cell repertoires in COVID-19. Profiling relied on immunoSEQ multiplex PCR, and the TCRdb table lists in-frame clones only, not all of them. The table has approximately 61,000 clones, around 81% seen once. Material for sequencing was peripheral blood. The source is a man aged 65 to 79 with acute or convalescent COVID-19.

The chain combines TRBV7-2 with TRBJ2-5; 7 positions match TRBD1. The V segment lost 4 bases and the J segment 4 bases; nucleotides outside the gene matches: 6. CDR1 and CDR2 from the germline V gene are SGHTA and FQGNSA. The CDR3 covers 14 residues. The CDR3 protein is CASSWERGRETQYF. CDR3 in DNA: TGTGCCAGCAGCTGGGAGAGGGGGCGAGAGACCCAGTACTTC.

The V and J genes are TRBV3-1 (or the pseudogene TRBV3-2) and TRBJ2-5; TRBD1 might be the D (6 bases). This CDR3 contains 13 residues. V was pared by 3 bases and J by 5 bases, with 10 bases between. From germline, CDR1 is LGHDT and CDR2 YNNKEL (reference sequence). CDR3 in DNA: TGTGCCAGCAGCCACCTAGGGGGTGAGACCCAGTACTTC. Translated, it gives CASSHLGGETQYF.

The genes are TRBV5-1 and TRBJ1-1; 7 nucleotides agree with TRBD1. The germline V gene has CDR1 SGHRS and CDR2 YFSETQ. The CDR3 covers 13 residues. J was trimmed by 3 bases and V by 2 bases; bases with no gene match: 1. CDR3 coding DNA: TGCGCCAGCAGCTTCGACAGGGACACTGAAGCTTTCTTT. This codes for CASSFDRDTEAFF. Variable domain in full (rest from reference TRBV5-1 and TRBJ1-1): KAGVTQTPRYLIKTRGQQVTLSCSPISGHRSVSWYQQTPGQGLQFLFEYFSETQRNKGNFPGRFSGRQFSNSRSEMNVSTLELGDSALYLCASSFDRDTEAFFGQGTRLTVV.

This CDR3 reads CASSRLRLAESSYNEQFF. The CDR3 nucleotides read TGTGCCAGCAGCCGTTTACGACTTGCGGAGAGCTCCTACAATGAGCAGTTCTTC. V gene TRBV11-2 combines with J gene TRBJ2-1; D unresolved. Trimming took off 5 bases at V and 0 bases at J, with 20 bases between the two ends. The CDR3 covers 18 residues. Germline loops: CDR1 SGHAT, CDR2 FQNNGV.

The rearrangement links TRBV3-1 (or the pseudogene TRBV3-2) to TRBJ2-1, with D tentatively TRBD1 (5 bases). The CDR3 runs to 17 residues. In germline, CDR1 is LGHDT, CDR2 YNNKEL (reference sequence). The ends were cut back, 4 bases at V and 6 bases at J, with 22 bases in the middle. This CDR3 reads CASSRGIAGISANEQFF. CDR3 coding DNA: TGTGCCAGCAGCCGAGGAATTGCAGGGATATCGGCCAATGAGCAGTTCTTC.

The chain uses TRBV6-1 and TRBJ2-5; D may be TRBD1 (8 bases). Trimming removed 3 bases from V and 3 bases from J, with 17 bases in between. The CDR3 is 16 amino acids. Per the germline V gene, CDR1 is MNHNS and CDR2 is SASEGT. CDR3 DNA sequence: TGTGCCAGCAGTGAGACTAGCACAGGGGGTAAAGAGACCCAGTACTTC. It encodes CASSETSTGGKETQYF.

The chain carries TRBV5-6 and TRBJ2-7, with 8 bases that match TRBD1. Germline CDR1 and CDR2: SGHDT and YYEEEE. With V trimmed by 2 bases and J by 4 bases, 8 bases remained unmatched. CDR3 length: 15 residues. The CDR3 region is CASSLGAGGLYEQYF. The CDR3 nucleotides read TGTGCCAGCAGCTTAGGGGCAGGGGGCTTATACGAGCAGTACTTC. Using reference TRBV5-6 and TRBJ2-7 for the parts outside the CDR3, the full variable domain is DAGVTQSPTHLIKTRGQQVTLRCSPKSGHDTVSWYQQALGQGPQFIFQYYEEEERQRGNFPDRFSGHQFPNYSSELNVNALLLGDSALYLCASSLGAGGLYEQYFGPGTRLTVT.